The 22 T cell receptor beta chains below come from one sample, sequenced in a study of cytomegalovirus exposure and HLA in healthy donors. The PCR made use of 60 Vbeta and 13 Jbeta primers. Sequencing used immunoSEQ multiplex PCR; TCRdb keeps in-frame clones, though not all of them. The sample yields approximately 150,000 clones, around 68% seen once. The sequencing sample was made of PBMCs. The receptors derive from a man between 50 and 59 years old in good health and CMV-seronegative.

This clone was found a few times. The J gene is TRBJ2-7, the V gene TRBV6-1; 9 bases line up with TRBD2. Losses at the gene ends were 1 base for V and 0 bases for J; bases not matched to a gene: 1. The CDR3 has 15 amino acids. CDR1 MNHNS and CDR2 SASEGT come from the germline V gene. CDR3: CASSEEAGGSYEQYF. CDR3 coding DNA: TGTGCCAGCAGTGAAGAAGCGGGGGGCTCCTACGAGCAGTACTTC.

This clone occurred a few times. The chain recombines TRBV25-1 with TRBJ2-5; 11 bases match TRBD1. V lost 5 bases and J lost 2; bases outside the gene matches: 10. There are 17 residues in the CDR3. CDR1 is MGHDK and CDR2 is SYGVNS in the germline V gene. The chain's CDR3 is CASSPQAGTGGQETQYF. The CDR3 DNA is TGTGCCAGCAGTCCACAAGCGGGGACAGGGGGACAAGAGACCCAGTACTTC.

This rearrangement joins TRBV7-9 to TRBJ1-5; D is possibly TRBD1 (6 bases). There are 16 residues in the CDR3. Trimming shortened V by 2 bases and J by 0 bases, and 11 bases separated the two germline ends. The germline V gene has CDR1 SEHNR and CDR2 FQNEAQ (reference sequence). In DNA form, the CDR3 reads TGTGCCAGCAGCTTATCAGGGGCACATAGCAATCAGCCCCAGCATTTT. The encoded protein is CASSLSGAHSNQPQHF.

This chain links TRBV19 with TRBJ1-1; 7 bases are shared with TRBD1. The germline CDR1 and CDR2 sequences are LNHDA and SQIVND (reference sequence). The V gene end was trimmed by 5 bases and the J gene end by 2 bases; junction bases not matched to a gene: 8. The CDR3 sequence is 15 residues long. The CDR3 DNA reads TGTGCCAGTAGTCTTCGACAGGGAGGCAACACTGAAGCTTTCTTT. Protein sequence: CASSLRQGGNTEAFF.

The chain links TRBV10-1 to TRBJ2-1; D may be TRBD2 (6 bases). The CDR3 contains 13 residues. Germline CDR1 is WNHNN and CDR2 is SYGVQD (reference sequence). Trimming left V 7 bases short and J 3 bases short, with 10 bases between. In DNA, the CDR3 is TGCGCCAGCACCTCCGGGGGCTACAATGAGCAGTTCTTC. It specifies CASTSGGYNEQFF.

The CDR3 sequence: CASSPSHRVDTGELFF. CDR3 sequence (DNA): TGCGCCAGCAGCCCCTCGCACAGGGTAGACACCGGGGAGCTGTTTTTT. The chain recombines TRBV4-1 with TRBJ2-2; possibly TRBD1 for D (6 bases). Germline loops: CDR1 MGHRA, CDR2 YSYEKL. The CDR3 totals 16 residues. V gave up 4 bases and J gave up 3 bases, with 15 bases separating them.

This clone was picked up a small number of times. This chain links TRBV29-1 with TRBJ1-1, with D perhaps matching TRBD1 (6 bases). The CDR3 has 12 amino acids. Germline CDR1 SQVTM, CDR2 ANQGSEA. With 6 bases removed from V and 1 base from J, the gap between germline ends came to 9 bases. The CDR3 spells CSVIQGNTEAFF. For the CDR3, the DNA is TGCAGCGTGATACAGGGGAACACTGAAGCTTTCTTT.

The chain joins TRBV7-2 to TRBJ2-5; TRBD1 matches 11 bases. V lost 0 bases to trimming and J lost 4 bases; unmatched junction nucleotides: 7. Germline V gives CDR1 SGHTA, CDR2 FQGNSA. This CDR3 has 17 amino acids. The CDR3 nucleotides are TGTGCCAGCAGCTTAGCGGGGACAGGGGGGCTACTAGAGACCCAGTACTTC. The encoded protein is CASSLAGTGGLLETQYF.

This sequence joins TRBV2 and TRBJ1-2; the match to TRBD1 covers 8 bases. CDR3 length: 14 residues. Germline V gene lookup returns CDR1 SNHLY and CDR2 FYNNEI. The junction had 8 bases not matched to a gene; V was cut back by 5 bases and J by 6 bases. The CDR3 region is CASSTLDRAHGYTF. CDR3 DNA: TGTGCCAGCAGTACCCTGGACAGGGCCCATGGCTACACCTTC.

The chain recombines TRBV14 with TRBJ1-2; possibly TRBD1 for D (5 bases). In germline, CDR1 is SGHDN, CDR2 FVKESK. The CDR3 is 16 amino acids. V was clipped by 0 bases and J by 3 bases, with 14 bases between them. The CDR3, as DNA: TGTGCCAGCAGCCAAGATTTTAGCGGGGCAGACTATGGCTACACCTTC. It translates to CASSQDFSGADYGYTF.

The J gene is TRBJ2-2, the V gene TRBV19; the D is unclear. CDR1 is LNHDA and CDR2 is SQIVND in the germline V gene (reference sequence). The CDR3 length is 14 residues. The V and J ends lost 3 bases and 0 bases respectively, with 5 bases between them. The chain's CDR3 is CASSMLANTGELFF. The CDR3, as DNA: TGTGCCAGTAGTATGCTAGCGAACACCGGGGAGCTGTTTTTT.

This clone has a handful of counts. The chain recombines TRBV15 with TRBJ1-2; 7 nucleotides align to TRBD1. The CDR3 covers 16 residues. Germline lookup yields CDR1 LNHNV and CDR2 YYDKDF (reference sequence). V shed 1 base, J shed 3 bases, and the junction held 8 bases outside the gene matches. The CDR3 is CATSRVTGDRHYGYTF. CDR3 nucleotides: TGTGCCACCAGCAGAGTAACAGGGGACCGCCACTATGGCTACACCTTC.

This clone was detected only a few times. V gene TRBV5-1 combines with J gene TRBJ2-1; 11 bases agree with TRBD1. The trim removed 4 bases at V and 5 bases at J, leaving 5 bases unmatched. Germline CDR1 and CDR2: SGHRS and YFSETQ. The CDR3 runs to 15 residues. CDR3 protein: CASSTPGQGDNEQFF. DNA of the CDR3: TGCGCCAGCAGCACACCGGGACAGGGGGACAATGAGCAGTTCTTC.

The rearrangement links TRBV11-1 to TRBJ1-1, with D unclear. V lost 0 bases and J 6 bases, leaving 8 bases between the germline ends. The germline V gene encodes CDR1 SGHAT and CDR2 FQDESV (reference sequence). CDR3 length: 13 amino acids. CDR3 region: CASSLAGRAEAFF. CDR3 nucleotide sequence: TGTGCCAGCAGCTTAGCTGGGCGGGCTGAAGCTTTCTTT.

The chain combines TRBV29-1 with TRBJ2-7; 7 bases are shared with TRBD1. Germline CDR1 reads SQVTM; CDR2 reads ANQGSEA. V trimming: 4 bases; J trimming: 3 bases; junction bases outside the gene matches: 6. This CDR3 contains 13 residues. The CDR3 spells CSVGDSRDYEQYF. DNA for the CDR3: TGCAGCGTTGGGGACAGCAGGGACTACGAGCAGTACTTC.

This chain uses TRBV6-5 with TRBJ1-6, with 8 bases aligning to TRBD1. This CDR3 is 16 amino acids long. V dropped 1 base and J dropped 9; count of bases not matched to a gene: 8. Germline CDR1 MNHEY, CDR2 SVGAGI. As DNA, the CDR3 is TGTGCCAGCAGTTACTTTGGACAGGGATGGAGTTCACCCCTCCACTTT. Translation gives CASSYFGQGWSSPLHF.

A single count supports this clone. The gene calls are TRBV29-1 and TRBJ2-3; D possibly corresponds to TRBD1 (6 bases). Trimming left V 2 bases short and J 2 bases short, with 17 bases between. This CDR3 has 16 residues. The germline gives CDR1 SQVTM, CDR2 ANQGSEA. The CDR3 nucleotides read TGCAGCGTTGAAAGGGCGGCAGGGGCTCCCACAGATACGCAGTATTTT. Its translation is CSVERAAGAPTDTQYF.

The genes are TRBV7-2 and TRBJ2-1; 7 bases are shared with TRBD1. J was trimmed by 7 bases and V by 4 bases; bases with no gene match: 7. The germline CDR1 and CDR2 sequences are SGHTA and FQGNSA. The length of the CDR3 is 14 residues. The CDR3 DNA is TGTGCCAGCAGCTCGCCAGGGGGTGGTAATGAGCAGTTCTTC. As protein: CASSSPGGGNEQFF.

Regarding this clone: Germline is not matched at one junction end, which may reflect a read error. The chain is built from TRBV10-3 and TRBJ1-1; TRBD1 agrees at 8 bases. In germline, CDR1 is ENHRY, CDR2 SYGVKD. The CDR3 has 15 residues. The chain's CDR3 is CAIGEGQGRHTEAFF. CDR3 sequence (DNA): TGTGCCATCGGTGAAGGACAGGGTAGACACACTGAAGCTTTCTTT.

The V gene is TRBV7-2, the J gene TRBJ2-1; the match to TRBD2 covers 8 bases. This CDR3 is 19 amino acids long. Germline trimming cut 5 bases from V and 5 bases from J; bases unmatched to any gene: 20. Germline CDR1 is SGHTA and CDR2 is FQGNSA. CDR3 in DNA: TGTGCCAGCAGCCAAGGGATTAGCGGGGTATCAAGACACAACAATGAGCAGTTCTTC. Translated: CASSQGISGVSRHNNEQFF. Full variable domain (missing parts from reference TRBV7-2 and TRBJ2-1): GAGVSQSPSNKVTEKGKDVELRCDPISGHTALYWYRQSLGQGLEFLIYFQGNSAPDKSGLPSDRFSAERTGGSVSTLTIQRTQQEDSAVYLCASSQGISGVSRHNNEQFFGPGTRLTVL.

CDR3 nucleotide sequence: TGTGCCAGCGGATGGGGACAGGGGGGGACTGAAGCTTTCTTT. It yields the protein CASGWGQGGTEAFF. J is TRBJ1-1 and V is TRBV28; TRBD1 agrees at 11 bases. V shed 8 bases and J 5 bases; nucleotides not matched to a gene: 7. CDR1 is MDHEN and CDR2 is SYDVKM in the germline V gene. This CDR3 comprises 14 residues. The complete variable domain, with remaining parts taken from reference TRBV28 and TRBJ1-1, reads DVKVTQSSRYLVKRTGEKVFLECVQDMDHENMFWYRQDPGLGLRLIYFSYDVKMKEKGDIPEGYSVSREKKERFSLILESASTNQTSMYLCASGWGQGGTEAFFGQGTRLTVV.

This chain links TRBV27 with TRBJ1-5; the match to TRBD1 covers 7 bases. CDR1 is MNHEY and CDR2 is SMNVEV in the germline V gene (reference sequence). V was pared by 5 bases and J by 2 bases, with 3 bases of the junction left unmatched. CDR3 length: 14 amino acids. Here the CDR3 reads CASSAGTGNQPQHF. CDR3 bases: TGTGCCAGCAGTGCCGGGACAGGCAATCAGCCCCAGCATTTT.